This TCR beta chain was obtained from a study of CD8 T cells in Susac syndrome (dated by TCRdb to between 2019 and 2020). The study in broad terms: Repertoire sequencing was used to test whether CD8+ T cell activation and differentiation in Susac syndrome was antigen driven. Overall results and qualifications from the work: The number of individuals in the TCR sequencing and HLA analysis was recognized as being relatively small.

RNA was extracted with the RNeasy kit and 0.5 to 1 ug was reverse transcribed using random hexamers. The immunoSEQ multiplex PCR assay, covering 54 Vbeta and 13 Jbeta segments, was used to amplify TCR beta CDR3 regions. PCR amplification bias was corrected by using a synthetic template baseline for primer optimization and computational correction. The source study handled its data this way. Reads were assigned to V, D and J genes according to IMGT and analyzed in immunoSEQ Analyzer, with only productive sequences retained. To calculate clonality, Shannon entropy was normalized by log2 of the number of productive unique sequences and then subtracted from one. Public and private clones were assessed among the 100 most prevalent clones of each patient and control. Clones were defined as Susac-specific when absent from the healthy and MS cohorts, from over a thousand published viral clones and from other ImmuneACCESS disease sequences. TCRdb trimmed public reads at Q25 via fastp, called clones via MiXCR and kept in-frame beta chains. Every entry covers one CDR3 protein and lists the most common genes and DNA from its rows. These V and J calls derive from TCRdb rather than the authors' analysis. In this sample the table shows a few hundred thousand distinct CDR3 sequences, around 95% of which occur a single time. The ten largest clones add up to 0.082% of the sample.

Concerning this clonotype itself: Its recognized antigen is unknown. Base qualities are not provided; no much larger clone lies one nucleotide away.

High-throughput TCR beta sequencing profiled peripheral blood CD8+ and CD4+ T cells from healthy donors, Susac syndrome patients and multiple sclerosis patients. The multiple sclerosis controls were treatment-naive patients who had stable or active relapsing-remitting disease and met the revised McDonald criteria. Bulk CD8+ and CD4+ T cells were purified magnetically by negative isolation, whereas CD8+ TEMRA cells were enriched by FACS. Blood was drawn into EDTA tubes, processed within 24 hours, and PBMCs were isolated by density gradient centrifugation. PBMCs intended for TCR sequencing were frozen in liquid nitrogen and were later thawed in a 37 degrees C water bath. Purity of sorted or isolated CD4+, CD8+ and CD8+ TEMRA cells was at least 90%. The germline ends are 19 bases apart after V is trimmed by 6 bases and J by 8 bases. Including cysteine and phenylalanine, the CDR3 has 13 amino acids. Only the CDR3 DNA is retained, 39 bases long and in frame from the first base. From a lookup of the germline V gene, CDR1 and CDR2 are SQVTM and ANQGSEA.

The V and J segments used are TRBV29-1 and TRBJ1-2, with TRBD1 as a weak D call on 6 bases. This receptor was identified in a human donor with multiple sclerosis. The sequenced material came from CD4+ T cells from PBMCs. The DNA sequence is TGCAGCGTCAGGGCGTACAGGGTCCGCGGCTACACCTTC. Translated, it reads CSVRAYRVRGYTF.